This T cell receptor (beta chain) was observed in a study of Graves' ophthalmopathy and Graves' hyperthyroidism. The CDR3 extends over 12 amino acids. Trimming removed 7 bases at V and 5 bases at J, with 12 bases between. RNA served as the template for amplifying TCR beta CDR3 regions. An initial RT-PCR round employing HTBI primers preceded a second-round multiplex PCR. A single record per CDR3 protein comes from TCRdb applying MiXCR to the multiplex PCR reads. Of 1 million to 1.3 million distinct CDR3 sequences listed, about 38% are singletons. In this cohort, patients with other autoimmune diseases, uncontrolled infections, pregnancy or lactation were excluded. Symptoms, serum thyroxine and TRAb, thyroid ultrasound, and orbital computed tomography formed the diagnostic basis. Broader study findings: Built on 13 signatures, a model told ophthalmopathy apart from stable hyperthyroidism with about 85% sensitivity and less than 82% specificity. Appearing in blood as well were most expanded thyroid clonotypes above 0.001 frequency.

This clonotype was counted a few times. No antigen is known for it. Source material: peripheral blood or thyroid tissue (not recorded which). This TCR was recovered from an adult man with Graves' hyperthyroidism. V gene TRBV12-3 or TRBV12-4 combines with J gene TRBJ2-7, with unresolved D. The CDR3 DNA reads TGTGCCAGCACCCGGTATGGGGACGAGCAGTACTTC. It is translated as CASTRYGDEQYF.